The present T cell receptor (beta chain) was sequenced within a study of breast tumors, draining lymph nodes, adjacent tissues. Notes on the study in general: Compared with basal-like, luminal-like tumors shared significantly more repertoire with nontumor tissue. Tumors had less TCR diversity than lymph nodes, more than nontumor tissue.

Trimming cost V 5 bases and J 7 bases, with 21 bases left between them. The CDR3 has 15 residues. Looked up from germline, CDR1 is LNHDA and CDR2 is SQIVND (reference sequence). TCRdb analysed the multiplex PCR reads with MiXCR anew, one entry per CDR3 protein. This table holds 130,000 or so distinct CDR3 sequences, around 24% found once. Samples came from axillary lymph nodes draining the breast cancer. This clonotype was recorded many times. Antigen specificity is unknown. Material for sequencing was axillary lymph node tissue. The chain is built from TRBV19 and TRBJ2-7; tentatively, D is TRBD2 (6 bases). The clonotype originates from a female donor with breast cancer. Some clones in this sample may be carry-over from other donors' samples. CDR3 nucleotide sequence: TGTGCCAGTAGTGGGTATCCGGGAACACGGGAGGAGCAGTACTTC. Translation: CASSGYPGTREEQYF.